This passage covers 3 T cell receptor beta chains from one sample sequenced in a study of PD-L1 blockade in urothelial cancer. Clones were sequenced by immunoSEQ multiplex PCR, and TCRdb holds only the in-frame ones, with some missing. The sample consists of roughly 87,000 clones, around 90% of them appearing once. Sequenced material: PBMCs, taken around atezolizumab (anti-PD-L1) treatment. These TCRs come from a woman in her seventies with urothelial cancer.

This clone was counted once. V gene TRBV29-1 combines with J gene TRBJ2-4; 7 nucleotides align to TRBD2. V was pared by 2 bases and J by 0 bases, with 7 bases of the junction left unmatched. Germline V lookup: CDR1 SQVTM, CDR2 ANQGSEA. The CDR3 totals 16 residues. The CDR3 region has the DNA TGCAGCGTTGAACGGGGAGGGTCGGGAGCCAAAAACATTCAGTACTTC. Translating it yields CSVERGGSGAKNIQYF.

CDR3 in amino acids: CASSFLTPGTGNTGELFF. The CDR3 region has the DNA TGTGCCAGCAGCTTCCTCACCCCCGGGACAGGGAACACCGGGGAGCTGTTTTTT. This rearrangement joins TRBV7-8 to TRBJ2-2; 8 nucleotides align to TRBD1. This CDR3 comprises 18 residues. Germline CDR1 is SGHVS and CDR2 is FQNEAQ. Losses at the gene ends were 3 bases for V and 1 base for J; bases not matched to a gene: 10.

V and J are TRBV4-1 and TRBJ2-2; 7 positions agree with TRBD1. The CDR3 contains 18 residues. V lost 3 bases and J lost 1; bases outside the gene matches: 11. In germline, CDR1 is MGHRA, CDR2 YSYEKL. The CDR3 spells CASSHPSSGTVNTGELFF. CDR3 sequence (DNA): TGCGCCAGCAGCCACCCTTCTTCTGGGACAGTGAACACCGGGGAGCTGTTTTTT.